The 10 T cell receptor beta chains in this list originate from one sample, sequenced in a study of T cells in Graves' hyperthyroidism and ophthalmopathy. The TCR beta CDR3 regions underwent amplification using RNA transcripts as the source. Using the HTBI primer set, a first-round RT-PCR was run on the TCR CDR3. TCRdb re-derived calls from the multiplex PCR reads in MiXCR, one entry per CDR3 protein. The table shows over 250,000 distinct CDR3 sequences, with 20% to 25% occurring only once. The sequencing input was blood. These receptors were taken from a man aged 35 to 55 with Graves' hyperthyroidism that later progressed to Graves' ophthalmopathy.

In its sample, this clonotype was seen many times. V is TRBV19 and J is TRBJ1-5; 8 nucleotides match TRBD1. The CDR3 runs to 15 residues. Unmatched junction bases numbered 10, after V lost 6 bases and J lost 6 bases. Germline V lookup: CDR1 LNHDA, CDR2 SQIVND (reference sequence). In DNA form, the CDR3 reads TGTGCCAGTAGCCAGGATTACAGGGGGACTCAGCCCCAGCATTTT. Encoded protein: CASSQDYRGTQPQHF.

This chain joins TRBV12-3 or TRBV12-4 and TRBJ1-3; D is uncertain. V was cut by 5 bases and J by 0 bases, with 8 bases left in between. CDR3 size: 14 residues. CDR3 sequence (DNA): TGTGCCAGCAGTCCCATAGACTCTGGAAACACCATATATTTT. Its translation: CASSPIDSGNTIYF.

The gene calls are TRBV6-2 or TRBV6-3 and TRBJ2-7; tentative D call: TRBD2 (5 bases). Germline lookup yields CDR1 MNHEY and CDR2 SVGEGT. V lost 5 bases and J 2 bases, leaving 10 bases between the germline ends. CDR3 length: 13 residues. CDR3 nucleotides: TGTGCCAGCAGTACGGACTCGGCCTACGAGCAGTACTTC. It codes for CASSTDSAYEQYF.

This clonotype was detected ten times or more. This chain connects TRBV12-3 or TRBV12-4 to TRBJ2-7, with 7 bases identical to TRBD2. The CDR3 runs to 14 residues. J gave up 4 bases and V 4 bases, and 7 bases lay outside the gene matches. The CDR3 DNA reads as TGTGCCAGCAGTTCCGGCGGGAGTAGGTACGAGCAGTACTTC. It encodes CASSSGGSRYEQYF.

The chain joins TRBV11-2 to TRBJ1-6; D ambiguous. In germline, CDR1 is SGHAT, CDR2 FQNNGV. V was trimmed by 1 base and J by 10 bases, leaving 5 bases between them. The CDR3 length is 12 residues. For the CDR3, the DNA is TGTGCCAGCAGCTTAGGGGAGTCACCCCTCCACTTT. Translating gives CASSLGESPLHF.

This clonotype was detected many times. The chain recombines TRBV5-1 with TRBJ2-2, with D tentatively TRBD2 (6 bases). Germline CDR1 SGHRS, CDR2 YFSETQ. This CDR3 comprises 14 residues. V lost 2 bases, J lost 4 bases, and 9 bases lay in between. The CDR3, as DNA: TGCGCCAGCAGCTTCGGGAGTATCACCGGGGAGCTGTTTTTT. It encodes CASSFGSITGELFF.

The chain is built from TRBV20-1 and TRBJ2-5, with 11 bases aligning to TRBD2. Germline V gene lookup returns CDR1 DFQATT and CDR2 SNEGSKA (reference sequence). With V trimmed by 6 bases and J by 1 base, 19 bases remained unmatched. The CDR3 contains 19 residues. CDR3 nucleotides: TGCAGTGCCGGCGGGAGGGTAGCGGGGGGGGACGGGGCCCAAGAGACCCAGTACTTC. Residues: CSAGGRVAGGDGAQETQYF.

In this sample, this clonotype turned up many times. The rearrangement uses TRBV19 and TRBJ1-3; a possible D gene is TRBD1 (5 bases). The CDR3 runs to 14 residues. Germline CDR1 LNHDA, CDR2 SQIVND (reference sequence). The V and J ends lost 9 bases and 3 bases respectively, with 15 bases between them. In DNA, the CDR3 is TGTGCCAGCCAGGGCGTAGGTTATGGAAACACCATATATTTT. Translating gives CASQGVGYGNTIYF.

This clonotype appeared many times. The chain is built from TRBV6-5 and TRBJ1-2, with TRBD1 identical over 10 bases. Germline CDR1 is MNHEY and CDR2 is SVGAGI. The CDR3 extends over 13 amino acids. With V trimmed by 4 bases and J by 6 bases, 2 bases remained unmatched. The CDR3 sequence: CASSSDRGDGYTF. CDR3 nucleotides: TGTGCCAGCAGTTCGGACAGGGGGGATGGCTACACCTTC.

The table lists this clonotype with a few counts. The genes are TRBV12-3 or TRBV12-4 and TRBJ1-2; a weak D match, TRBD1 (6 bases). The CDR3 runs 13 residues. Trimming stripped 1 base from V and 4 bases from J, with 7 bases between. The CDR3 DNA sequence: TGTGCCAGCAGTTTAGTGGACAGCTATGGCTACACCTTC. Its translation is CASSLVDSYGYTF.